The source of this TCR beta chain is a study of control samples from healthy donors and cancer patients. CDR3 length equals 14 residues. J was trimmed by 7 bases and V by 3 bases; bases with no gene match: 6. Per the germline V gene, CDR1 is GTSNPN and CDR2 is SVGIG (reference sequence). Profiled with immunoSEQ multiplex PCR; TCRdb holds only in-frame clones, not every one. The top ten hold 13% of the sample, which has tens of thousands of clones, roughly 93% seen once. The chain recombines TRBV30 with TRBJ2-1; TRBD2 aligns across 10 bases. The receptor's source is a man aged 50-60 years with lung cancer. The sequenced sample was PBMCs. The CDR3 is CAWRLAGVGNEQFF. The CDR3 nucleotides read TGTGCCTGGAGGCTAGCGGGGGTAGGGAATGAGCAGTTCTTC.